This T cell receptor beta chain was captured by sequencing in a study of Ad26.COV2.S vaccination and SARS-CoV-2 variants. For the study at large: Ad26.COV2.S shots went into the muscle once or twice, 56 days apart.

CDR1 and CDR2 (germline): MGHDK, SYGVNS. This CDR3 region has 14 residues. V gave up 3 bases and J gave up 3 bases, with 9 bases separating them. Treatment defined: about 20 received Ad26.COV2.S at low or high dose, single or two shots; about 5 received placebo; per-sample allocation not given. Following the first vaccine or placebo injection, samples were taken on day 63. For this clone: Its target is unknown.

The repertoire was sequenced with immunoSEQ multiplex PCR; TCRdb's copy has only in-frame clones and lacks some. Of about 680,000 clones listed, around 92% were seen once; the top ten hold approximately 1.5%. Study observations and caveats: Responses of T cells in total may have been underestimated by the TCR breadth and depth analyses. Responses of spike-specific T cells (both CD8+ and CD4+) reportedly showed substantial breadth after vaccination. Similar non-spike TCR breadth was seen in vaccine and placebo recipients.

This chain joins TRBV25-1 and TRBJ2-1, with unresolved D. This TCR was recovered from a person aged 18-65 years who received the Ad26.COV2.S COVID-19 vaccine or a placebo. Sequencing used peripheral blood, obtained in a trial of Ad26.COV2.S vaccine versus placebo. CDR3 loop: CASSEPEIYNEQFF. DNA of the CDR3: TGTGCCAGCAGTGAGCCAGAAATCTACAATGAGCAGTTCTTC. Combining the CDR3 with reference TRBV25-1 and TRBJ2-1 gives the whole variable domain EADIYQTPRYLVIGTGKKITLECSQTMGHDKMYWYQQDPGMELHLIHYSYGVNSTEKGDLSSESTVSRIRTEHFPLTLESARPSHTSQYLCASSEPEIYNEQFFGPGTRLTVL.